One T cell receptor (beta chain) is described in this entry. The antigen this receptor binds is unknown. No qualities accompany the bases; no much larger clone lies one base away. Donors formed part of the validation cohort, which comprised approximately 130 subjects and was distinct from the first cohort of under 750 subjects. The source of the sample is a study of cytomegalovirus exposure and HLA in healthy donors (dated by TCRdb to about 2017). Study-wide context: According to a later analysis, one platform produced both the 120 validation repertoires and the 670 or so repertoires of the first cohort. The study was designed to test whether signatures of past pathogen exposure could be identified by cataloging public T cell receptors. Along with the roughly 700-subject first cohort, a separate validation cohort of 120 different subjects was used. The study combined high-throughput TCR immunosequencing, statistical association of individual TCRs with disease status, and machine learning to predict cytomegalovirus infection status.

The germline V gene supplies CDR1 SGHVS and CDR2 FQNEAQ. V loses 4 bases, J loses 0 bases, and the germline ends lie 8 bases apart. Spanning cysteine to phenylalanine, the CDR3 consists of 14 amino acids. Only CDR3 DNA is held: 42 bases, read in frame from base 1. Overall study outcomes, separate from this receptor: A later analysis found that TCRs clustered in the first cohort also tended to co-occur in the 120 or so validation repertoires, with approximately 93% of cluster scores above 0. Three of the identified cytomegalovirus-associated TCR beta chains were confirmed in vitro to be specific for cytomegalovirus antigens. In both the original and validation cohorts, the classifier was reported to diagnose cytomegalovirus status with high specificity and sensitivity. A later analysis had no HLA typing for the validation cohort, so co-occurrence there was scored across all 110 or so repertoires. The authors suggested that the approach could potentially be generalized to other disease states and immunological phenotypes. A total of 150 to 200 TCR beta chains were listed by the study as associated with cytomegalovirus. Most TCR sequences were observed very rarely across donors, whereas some public TCRs were present in many individuals.

The library was built by means of the immunoSEQ multiplex PCR assay. The study's own analysis went as follows. A statistical classification framework was developed to diagnose cytomegalovirus status using the catalog of TCR beta chain sequences. In TCRdb, the immuneACCESS table is reduced to in-frame sequences with V and J assigned. These tables do not hold every clone; where another copy was compared, an unresolved V gene accounts for under half, and the others remain unexplained. V and J calls and clone size come straight from that table; D and trimming were deduced from the DNA. The sample yields 150,000 to 200,000 clones; 85% were counted once. Together, the top ten hold roughly 15% of the sample.

The TCR originated in a man between 18 and 29 years old in good health and CMV-seropositive. The sequence is built from TRBV7-8 and TRBJ2-3, with no confidently assigned D gene. Sequencing was done on a sample of PBMCs. The DNA sequence is TGTGCCAGCAGCTCCTTTCCTAGCACAGATACGCAGTATTTT. The translation is CASSSFPSTDTQYF.